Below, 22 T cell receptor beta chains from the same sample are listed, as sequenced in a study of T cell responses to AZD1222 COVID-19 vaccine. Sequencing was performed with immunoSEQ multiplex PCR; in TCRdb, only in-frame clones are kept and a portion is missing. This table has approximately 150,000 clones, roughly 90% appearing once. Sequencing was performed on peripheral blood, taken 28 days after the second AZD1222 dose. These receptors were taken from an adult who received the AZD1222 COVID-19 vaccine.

CDR3 sequence reads: CSVGTTGAGELFF. The CDR3 bases are TGCAGCGTTGGGACCACGGGGGCCGGGGAGCTGTTTTTT. The rearrangement uses TRBV29-1 and TRBJ2-2, with a possible D match to TRBD2 (6 bases). There are 13 residues in the CDR3. Germline-derived CDR1 and CDR2 are SQVTM and ANQGSEA. Between the trimmed V and J ends, which lost 4 bases and 6 bases, there was a span of 12 bases.

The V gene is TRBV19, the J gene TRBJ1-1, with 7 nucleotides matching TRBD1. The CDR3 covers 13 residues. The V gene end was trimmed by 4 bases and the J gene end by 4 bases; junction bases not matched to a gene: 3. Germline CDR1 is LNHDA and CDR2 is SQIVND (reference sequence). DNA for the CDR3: TGTGCCAGTAGTAATGACAGGGCCACTGAAGCTTTCTTT. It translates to CASSNDRATEAFF. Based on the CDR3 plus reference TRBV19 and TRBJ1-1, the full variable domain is DGGITQSPKYLFRKEGQNVTLSCEQNLNHDAMYWYRQDPGQGLRLIYYSQIVNDFQKGDIAEGYSVSREKKESFPLTVTSAQKNPTAFYLCASSNDRATEAFFGQGTRLTVV.

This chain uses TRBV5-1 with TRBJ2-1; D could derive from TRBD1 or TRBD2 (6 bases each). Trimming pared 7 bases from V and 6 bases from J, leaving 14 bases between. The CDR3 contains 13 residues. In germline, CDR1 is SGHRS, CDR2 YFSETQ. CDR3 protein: CASGRNRANEQFF. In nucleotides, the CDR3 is TGCGCCAGCGGGAGGAACAGGGCCAATGAGCAGTTCTTC.

The CDR3 reads CASSEMGEGVGYTF. CDR3 coding DNA: TGTGCCAGCAGTGAAATGGGGGAGGGAGTCGGCTACACCTTC. The gene calls are TRBV6-1 and TRBJ1-2; tentative D call: TRBD1 (5 bases). This CDR3 is 14 amino acids long. Per germline, CDR1 MNHNS and CDR2 SASEGT. Trimming removed 2 bases at V and 8 bases at J, with 15 bases between.

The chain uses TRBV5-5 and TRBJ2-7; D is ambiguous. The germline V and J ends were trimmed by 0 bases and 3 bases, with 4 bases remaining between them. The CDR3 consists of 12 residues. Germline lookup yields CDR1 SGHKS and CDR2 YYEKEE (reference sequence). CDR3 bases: TGTGCCAGCAGCTTGGGCCTCTACGAGCAGTACTTC. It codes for CASSLGLYEQYF.

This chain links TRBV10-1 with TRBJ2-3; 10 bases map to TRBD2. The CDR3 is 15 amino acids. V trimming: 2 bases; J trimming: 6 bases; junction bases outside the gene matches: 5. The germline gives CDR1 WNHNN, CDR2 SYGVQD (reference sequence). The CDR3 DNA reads TGCGCCAGCAGTGAGAGCGGGAGGGCCGGGGATACGCAGTATTTT. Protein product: CASSESGRAGDTQYF.

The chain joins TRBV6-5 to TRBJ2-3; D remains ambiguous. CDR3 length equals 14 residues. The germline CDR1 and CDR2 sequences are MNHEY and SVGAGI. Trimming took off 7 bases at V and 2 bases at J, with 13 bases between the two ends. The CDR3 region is CASTRTFLTDTQYF. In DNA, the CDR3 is TGTGCCAGCACCCGGACCTTCCTCACAGATACGCAGTATTTT.

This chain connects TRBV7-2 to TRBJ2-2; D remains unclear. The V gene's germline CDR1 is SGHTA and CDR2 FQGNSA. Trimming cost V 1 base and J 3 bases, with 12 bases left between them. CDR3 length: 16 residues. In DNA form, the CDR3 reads TGTGCCAGCAGCTTAGTCACTTGGGCGGACACCGGGGAGCTGTTTTTT. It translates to CASSLVTWADTGELFF.

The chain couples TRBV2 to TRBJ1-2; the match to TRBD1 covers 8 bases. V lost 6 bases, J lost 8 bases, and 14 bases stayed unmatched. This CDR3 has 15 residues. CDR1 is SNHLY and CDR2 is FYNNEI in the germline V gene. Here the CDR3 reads CASSQGGQGFGGYTF. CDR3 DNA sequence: TGTGCCAGCAGCCAAGGTGGACAGGGCTTTGGAGGCTACACCTTC.

CDR3 bases: TGTGCCAGCTCACCAGTCGCGACGGACGAGCAGTACTTC. Protein product: CASSPVATDEQYF. The genes are TRBV18 and TRBJ2-7; D gene ambiguous. Trimming shortened V by 2 bases and J by 5 bases, and 10 bases separated the two germline ends. There are 13 residues in the CDR3. Germline CDR1 reads KGHSH; CDR2 reads LQKENI.

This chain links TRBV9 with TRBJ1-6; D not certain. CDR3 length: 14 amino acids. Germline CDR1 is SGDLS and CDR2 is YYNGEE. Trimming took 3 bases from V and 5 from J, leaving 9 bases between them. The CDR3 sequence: CASSETPNNSPLHF. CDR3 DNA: TGTGCCAGCAGCGAAACGCCTAATAATTCACCCCTCCACTTT.

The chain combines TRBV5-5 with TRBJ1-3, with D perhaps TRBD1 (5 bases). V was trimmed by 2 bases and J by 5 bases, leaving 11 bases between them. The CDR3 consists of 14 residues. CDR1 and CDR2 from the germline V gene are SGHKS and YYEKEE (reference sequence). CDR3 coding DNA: TGTGCCAGCAGCTTTACAGGAGAGAGAAACACCATATATTTT. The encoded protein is CASSFTGERNTIYF.

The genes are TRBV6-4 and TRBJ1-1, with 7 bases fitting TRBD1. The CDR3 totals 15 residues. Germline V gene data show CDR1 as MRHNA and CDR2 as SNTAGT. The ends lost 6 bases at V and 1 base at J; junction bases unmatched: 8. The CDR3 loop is CASRLTGVGNTEAFF. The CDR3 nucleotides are TGTGCCAGCAGATTAACAGGGGTTGGGAACACTGAAGCTTTCTTT.

As DNA, the CDR3 is TGTGCCAGTAGTGCCGGACAGGGGGCGCGGGGCTACACCTTC. Protein product: CASSAGQGARGYTF. The chain combines TRBV19 with TRBJ1-2; 11 bases map to TRBD1. J was trimmed by 8 bases and V by 5 bases; bases with no gene match: 7. Looked up from germline, CDR1 is LNHDA and CDR2 is SQIVND (reference sequence). The CDR3 sequence is 14 residues long.

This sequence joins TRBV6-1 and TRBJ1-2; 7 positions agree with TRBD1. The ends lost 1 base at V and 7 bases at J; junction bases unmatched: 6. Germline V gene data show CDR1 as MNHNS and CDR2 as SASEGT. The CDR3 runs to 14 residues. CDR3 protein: CASSEVGGSGGYTF. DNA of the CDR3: TGTGCCAGCAGTGAAGTAGGGGGCTCTGGTGGCTACACCTTC.

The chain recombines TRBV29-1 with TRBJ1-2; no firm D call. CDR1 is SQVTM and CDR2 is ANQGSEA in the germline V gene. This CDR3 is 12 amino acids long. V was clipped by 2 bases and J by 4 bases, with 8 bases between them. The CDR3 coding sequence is TGCAGCGTTGAAAAGGTTACCTATGGCTACACCTTC. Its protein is CSVEKVTYGYTF.

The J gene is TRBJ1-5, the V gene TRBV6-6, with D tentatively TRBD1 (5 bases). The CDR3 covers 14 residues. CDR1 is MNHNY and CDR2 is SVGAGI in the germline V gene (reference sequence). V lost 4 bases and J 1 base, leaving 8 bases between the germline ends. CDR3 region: CASSLEGSNQPQHF. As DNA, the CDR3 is TGTGCCAGCAGTTTGGAGGGGAGCAATCAGCCCCAGCATTTT.

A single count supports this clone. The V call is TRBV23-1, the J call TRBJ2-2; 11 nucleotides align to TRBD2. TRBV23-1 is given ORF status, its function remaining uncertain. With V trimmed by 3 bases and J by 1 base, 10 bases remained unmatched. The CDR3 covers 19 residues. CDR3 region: CASSHHQTSGIGNTGELFF. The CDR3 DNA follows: TGCGCCAGCAGTCATCACCAGACTAGCGGGATCGGGAACACCGGGGAGCTGTTTTTT.

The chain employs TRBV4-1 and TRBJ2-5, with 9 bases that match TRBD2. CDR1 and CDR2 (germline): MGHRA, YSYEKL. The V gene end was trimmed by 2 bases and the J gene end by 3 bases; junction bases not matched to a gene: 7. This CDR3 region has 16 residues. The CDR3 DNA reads TGCGCCAGCAGCCAACTACTTAGCGGGGGAGAAGAGACCCAGTACTTC. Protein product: CASSQLLSGGEETQYF.

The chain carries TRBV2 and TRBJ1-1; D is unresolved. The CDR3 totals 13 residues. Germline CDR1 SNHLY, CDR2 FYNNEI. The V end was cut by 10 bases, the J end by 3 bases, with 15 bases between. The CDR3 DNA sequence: TGTGCCAATACGGAAGCTTTGCACACTGAAGCTTTCTTT. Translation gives CANTEALHTEAFF.

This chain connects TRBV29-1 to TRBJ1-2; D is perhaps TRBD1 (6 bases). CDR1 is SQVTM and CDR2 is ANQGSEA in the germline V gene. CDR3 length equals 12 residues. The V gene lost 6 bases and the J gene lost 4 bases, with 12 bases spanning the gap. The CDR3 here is CSVRDNFYGYTF. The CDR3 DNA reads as TGCAGCGTCAGGGACAACTTCTATGGCTACACCTTC.

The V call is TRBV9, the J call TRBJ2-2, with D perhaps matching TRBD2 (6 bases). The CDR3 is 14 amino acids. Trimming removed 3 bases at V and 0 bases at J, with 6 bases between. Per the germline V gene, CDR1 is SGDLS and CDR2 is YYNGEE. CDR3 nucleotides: TGTGCCAGCAGCGGCGGGACGAACACCGGGGAGCTGTTTTTT. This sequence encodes CASSGGTNTGELFF. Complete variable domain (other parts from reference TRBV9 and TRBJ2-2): DSGVTQTPKHLITATGQRVTLRCSPRSGDLSVYWYQQSLDQGLQFLIQYYNGEERAKGNILERFSAQQFPDLHSELNLSSLELGDSALYFCASSGGTNTGELFFGEGSRLTVL.